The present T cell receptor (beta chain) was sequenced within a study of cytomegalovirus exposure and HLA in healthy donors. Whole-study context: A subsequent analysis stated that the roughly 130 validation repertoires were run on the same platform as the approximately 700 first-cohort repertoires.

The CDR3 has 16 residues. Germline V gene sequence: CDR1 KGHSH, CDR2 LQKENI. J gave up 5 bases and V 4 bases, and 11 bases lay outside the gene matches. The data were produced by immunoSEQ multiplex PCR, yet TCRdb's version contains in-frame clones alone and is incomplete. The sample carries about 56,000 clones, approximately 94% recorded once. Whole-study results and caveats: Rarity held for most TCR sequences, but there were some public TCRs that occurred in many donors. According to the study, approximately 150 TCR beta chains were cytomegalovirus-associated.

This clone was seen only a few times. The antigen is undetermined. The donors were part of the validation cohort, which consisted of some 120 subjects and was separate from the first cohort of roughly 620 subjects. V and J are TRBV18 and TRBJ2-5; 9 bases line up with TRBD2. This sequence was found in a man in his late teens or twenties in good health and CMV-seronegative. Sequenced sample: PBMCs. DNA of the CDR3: TGTGCCAGCTCACTTAGGACTAGCGCAATGGGGGAGACCCAGTACTTC. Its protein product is CASSLRTSAMGETQYF.